The present T cell receptor beta chain was sequenced within a study of beta chain features in type 1 diabetes. Study-level information: Researchers looked at some 110 million sorted cells across all samples. Study-level findings and limits: Shorter templates might be favored by PCR, and equally so in patients and in controls. Type 1 diabetes patients had VDJ junctions that carried fewer insertions and more deletions.

This CDR3 is 16 amino acids long. The V and J ends lost 1 base and 1 base respectively, with 10 bases between them. Germline V gene lookup returns CDR1 SGHVS and CDR2 FQNEAQ. This clone was seen a few times. Its antigen remains unidentified. The authors reverse transcribed all of the isolated RNA, so sequencing captured expressed TCRB transcripts. Measured with immunoSEQ multiplex PCR; TCRdb has only the in-frame clones, and not every one. This table holds hundreds of thousands of clones, 12% to 15% found once. The sequenced material came from central memory CD4+ T cells from blood. The clonotype was recovered from a man aged 25-40 years in good health. The gene calls are TRBV7-8 and TRBJ2-2; the D gene is possibly TRBD1 (5 bases). The CDR3 nucleotides read TGTGCCAGCAGCTTAGGACAGCCGAGGAACACCGGGGAGCTGTTTTTT. Translated, it gives CASSLGQPRNTGELFF.